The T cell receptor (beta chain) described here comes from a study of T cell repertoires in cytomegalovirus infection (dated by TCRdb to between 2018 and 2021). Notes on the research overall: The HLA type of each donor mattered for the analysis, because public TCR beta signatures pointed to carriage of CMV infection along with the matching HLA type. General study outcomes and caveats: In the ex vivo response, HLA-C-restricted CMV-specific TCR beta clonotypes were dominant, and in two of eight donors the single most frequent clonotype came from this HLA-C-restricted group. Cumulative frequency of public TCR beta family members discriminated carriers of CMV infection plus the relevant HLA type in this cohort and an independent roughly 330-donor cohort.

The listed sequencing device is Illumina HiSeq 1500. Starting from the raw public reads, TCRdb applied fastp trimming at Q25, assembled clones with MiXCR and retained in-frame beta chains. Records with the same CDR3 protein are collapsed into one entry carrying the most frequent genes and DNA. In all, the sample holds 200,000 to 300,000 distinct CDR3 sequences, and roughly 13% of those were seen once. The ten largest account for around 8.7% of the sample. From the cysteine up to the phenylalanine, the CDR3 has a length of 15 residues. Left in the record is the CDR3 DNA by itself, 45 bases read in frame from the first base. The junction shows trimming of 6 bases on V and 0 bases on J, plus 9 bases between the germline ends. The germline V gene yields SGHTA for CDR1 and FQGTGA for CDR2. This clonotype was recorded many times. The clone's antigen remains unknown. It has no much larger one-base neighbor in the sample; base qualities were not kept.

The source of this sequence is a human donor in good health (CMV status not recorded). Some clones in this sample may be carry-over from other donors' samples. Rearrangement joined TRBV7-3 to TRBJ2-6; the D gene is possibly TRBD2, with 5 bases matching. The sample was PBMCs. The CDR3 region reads CASRIEGSGANVLTF. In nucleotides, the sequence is TGTGCCAGCAGAATCGAGGGCTCTGGGGCCAACGTCCTGACTTTC.